This is a list of T cell receptor beta chains from one sample in a study of blood T cell repertoires in COVID-19. Assay used: immunoSEQ multiplex PCR; TCRdb lists only in-frame clones, some missing. Among 140,000 or so clones listed, 84% were seen once. The specimen was peripheral blood. The receptor set was obtained from a human donor in a cohort sampled during active COVID-19. CDR3s include the opening cysteine and the closing phenylalanine or tryptophan. A D gene is named only where the DNA matches it firmly. Rows give clone size only sometimes, using once, few, many, or a class for an expanded clone.

CDR3 DNA,CDR3 protein,V gene,D gene,J gene,clone size
TGTGCCATCAGTGAGGGGAGGGCAGGGGATAGTTCACCCCTCCACTTT,CAISEGRAGDSSPLHF,TRBV10-3,.,TRBJ1-6,.
TGTGCCAGCAGCCAAGATCGAGGCGGGGTTCCCTACGAGCAGTACTTC,CASSQDRGGVPYEQYF,TRBV3-1/TRBV3-2,.,TRBJ2-7,.
TGTGCCAGCAGCGTAGTGTCGGGCACCGGGGAGCTGTTTTTT,CASSVVSGTGELFF,TRBV9,.,TRBJ2-2,.
TGCGCCAGCAGCTTTATCCCTTCCAGCTCCTACGAGCAGTACTTC,CASSFIPSSSYEQYF,TRBV5-1,.,TRBJ2-7,.
TGTGCCACCAGCACCGACAGGGCCTCAAACACCATATATTTT,CATSTDRASNTIYF,TRBV15,TRBD1,TRBJ1-3,.
TGTGCCAGCAGTGTTTTATCCAGGTGGGGGGGCCCTCCGGACTTC,CASSVLSRWGGPPDF,TRBV2,.,TRBJ2-5,.
TGTGCCAGCAGCTTTTCCCGGAGTGGCACAGATACGCAGTATTTT,CASSFSRSGTDTQYF,TRBV5-4,.,TRBJ2-3,once
TGTGCCACCTCCGGGGGGGGCTCCTATAATTCACCCCTCCACTTT,CATSGGGSYNSPLHF,TRBV6-5,.,TRBJ1-6,.
TGTGCCAGCACGCCGACAGGGGCCCATGGCTACACCTTC,CASTPTGAHGYTF,TRBV6-5,TRBD1,TRBJ1-2,.
TGTGCCAGCCTCTCCGGAACAGGGGGAGGCCAAGAGACCCAGTACTTC,CASLSGTGGGQETQYF,TRBV7-2,TRBD1,TRBJ2-5,once
TGTGCCAGAGGGGGCCGGCTGTTTAATGAAAAACTGTTTTTT,CARGGRLFNEKLFF,TRBV2,TRBD1,TRBJ1-4,.
TGTGCCAGTAGTATGGAGGAGGGAGATACGCAGTATTTT,CASSMEEGDTQYF,TRBV19,.,TRBJ2-3,.
TGTGCTAGCAGCTTAGCGGGGGGGAATATAAATGAGCAGTTCTTC,CASSLAGGNINEQFF,TRBV7-7,TRBD2,TRBJ2-1,.
TGTGCCAAGCCCCACAGTTCTGGGGCCAACGTCCTGACTTTC,CAKPHSSGANVLTF,TRBV7-9,.,TRBJ2-6,.
TGTGCCAGCAGCGCCGCCTCGGGGAATCAGCCCCAGCATTTT,CASSAASGNQPQHF,TRBV7-2,.,TRBJ1-5,once
TGTGCCAGCACCCCATCACAGGGGGTTGGAAACACCATATATTTT,CASTPSQGVGNTIYF,TRBV25-1,TRBD1,TRBJ1-3,.
TGTGCCAGCAGTGCCCCATGGACTAGCGGGGCCCGAAACACCGGGGAGCTGTTTTTT,CASSAPWTSGARNTGELFF,TRBV6-1,TRBD2,TRBJ2-2,.
TGTGCCAGCAGCCGGGACAGGGGGCTAACTAACTATGGCTACACCTTC,CASSRDRGLTNYGYTF,TRBV3-1/TRBV3-2,TRBD1,TRBJ1-2,.
TGTGCCACCAGTGAGCCCAACAGGGTTCAGGGAGAGACCCAGTACTTC,CATSEPNRVQGETQYF,TRBV24-1,.,TRBJ2-5,.
TGTGCCAGCAGTTTGGCCCCGCCAGGGATGGGATCCTACGAGCAGTACTTC,CASSLAPPGMGSYEQYF,TRBV27,.,TRBJ2-7,.
TGTGCCAGCAGCCTCGCGGGCCAGTACTTC,CASSLAGQYF,TRBV5-8,.,TRBJ2-5,.
TGTGCCAGTAGTCCCGACAGGGCAAATCAGCCCCAGCATTTT,CASSPDRANQPQHF,TRBV19,TRBD1,TRBJ1-5,.
TGTGCCACCAGCTCGAGAGGAGTCTACGAGCAGTACTTC,CATSSRGVYEQYF,TRBV15,.,TRBJ2-7,.
TGCGCCAGCAGCTCCGGACAGGGAGGAACCACTGAAGCTTTCTTT,CASSSGQGGTTEAFF,TRBV5-1,TRBD1,TRBJ1-1,few
TGTGCCAGCAGCCGAACCGGGACAGGGTTTGAAAAACTGTTTTTT,CASSRTGTGFEKLFF,TRBV11-2,TRBD1,TRBJ1-4,many
TGCGCCAGCAGTGGGGGACAGGGGGTCTACGAGCAGTACTTC,CASSGGQGVYEQYF,TRBV10-2,TRBD1,TRBJ2-7,.